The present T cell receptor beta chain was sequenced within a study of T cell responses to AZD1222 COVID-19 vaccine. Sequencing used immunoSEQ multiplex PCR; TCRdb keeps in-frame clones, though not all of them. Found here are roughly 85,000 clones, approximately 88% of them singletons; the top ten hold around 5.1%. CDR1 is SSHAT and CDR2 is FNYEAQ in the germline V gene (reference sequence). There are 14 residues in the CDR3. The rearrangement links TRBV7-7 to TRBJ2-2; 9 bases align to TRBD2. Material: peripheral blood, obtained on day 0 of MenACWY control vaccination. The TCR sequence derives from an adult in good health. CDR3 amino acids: CASGAGGNTGELFF. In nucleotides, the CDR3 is TGTGCTAGCGGAGCGGGGGGGAACACCGGGGAGCTGTTTTTT.